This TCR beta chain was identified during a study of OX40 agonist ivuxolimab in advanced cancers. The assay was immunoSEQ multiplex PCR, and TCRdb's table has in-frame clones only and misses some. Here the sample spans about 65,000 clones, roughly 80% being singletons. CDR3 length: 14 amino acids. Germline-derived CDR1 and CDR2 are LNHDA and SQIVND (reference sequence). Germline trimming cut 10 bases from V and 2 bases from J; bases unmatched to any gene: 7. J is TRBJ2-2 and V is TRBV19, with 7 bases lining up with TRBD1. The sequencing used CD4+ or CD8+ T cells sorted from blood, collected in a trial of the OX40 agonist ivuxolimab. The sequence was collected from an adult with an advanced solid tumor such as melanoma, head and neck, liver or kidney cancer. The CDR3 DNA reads TGTGCCACCTCCGGGACAGTTAACACCGGGGAGCTGTTTTTT. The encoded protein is CATSGTVNTGELFF.